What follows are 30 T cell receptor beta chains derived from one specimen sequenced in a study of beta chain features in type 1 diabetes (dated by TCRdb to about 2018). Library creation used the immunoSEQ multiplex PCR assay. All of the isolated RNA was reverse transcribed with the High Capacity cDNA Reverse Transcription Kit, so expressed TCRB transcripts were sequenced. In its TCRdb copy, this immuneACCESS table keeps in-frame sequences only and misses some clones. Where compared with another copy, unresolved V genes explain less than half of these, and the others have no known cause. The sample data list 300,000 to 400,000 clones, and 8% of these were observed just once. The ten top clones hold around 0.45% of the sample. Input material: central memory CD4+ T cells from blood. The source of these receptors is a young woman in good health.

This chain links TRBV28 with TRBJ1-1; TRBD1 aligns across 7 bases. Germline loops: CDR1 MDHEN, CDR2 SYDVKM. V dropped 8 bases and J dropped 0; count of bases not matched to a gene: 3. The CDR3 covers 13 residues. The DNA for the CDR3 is TGTGCCAGCGGGACAGCCATGAACACTGAAGCTTTCTTT. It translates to CASGTAMNTEAFF.

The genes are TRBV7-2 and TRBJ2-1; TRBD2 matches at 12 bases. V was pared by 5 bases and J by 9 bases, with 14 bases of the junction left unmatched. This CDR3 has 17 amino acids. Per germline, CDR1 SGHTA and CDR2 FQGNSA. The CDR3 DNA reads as TGTGCCAGCAGCATCCAGTTTCTAGCGGGAGGGCTGGGTGAGCAGTTCTTC. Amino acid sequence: CASSIQFLAGGLGEQFF.

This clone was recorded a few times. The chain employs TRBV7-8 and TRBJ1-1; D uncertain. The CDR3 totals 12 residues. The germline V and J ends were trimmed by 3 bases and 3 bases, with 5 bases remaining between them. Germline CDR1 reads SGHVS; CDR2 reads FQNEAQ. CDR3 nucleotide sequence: TGTGCCAGCAGCTTTACAGACACTGAAGCTTTCTTT. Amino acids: CASSFTDTEAFF. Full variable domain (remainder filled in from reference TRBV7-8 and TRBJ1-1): GAGVSQSPRYKVAKRGQDVALRCDPISGHVSLFWYQQALGQGPEFLTYFQNEAQLDKSGLPSDRFFAERPEGSVSTLKIQRTQQEDSAVYLCASSFTDTEAFFGQGTRLTVV.

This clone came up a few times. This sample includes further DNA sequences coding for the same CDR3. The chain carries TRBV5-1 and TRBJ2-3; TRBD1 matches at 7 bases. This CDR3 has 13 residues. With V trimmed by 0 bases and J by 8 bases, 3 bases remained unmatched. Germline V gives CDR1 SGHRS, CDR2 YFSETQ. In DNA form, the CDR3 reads TGCGCCAGCAGCTTGGAGGGGGCGGGTACGCAGTATTTT. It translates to CASSLEGAGTQYF.

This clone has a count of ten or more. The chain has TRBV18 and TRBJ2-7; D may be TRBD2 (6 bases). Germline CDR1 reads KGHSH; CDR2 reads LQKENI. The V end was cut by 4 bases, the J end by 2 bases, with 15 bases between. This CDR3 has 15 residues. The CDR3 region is CASSQNLGGPYEQYF. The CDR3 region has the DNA TGTGCCAGCTCACAGAACCTTGGAGGGCCCTACGAGCAGTACTTC.

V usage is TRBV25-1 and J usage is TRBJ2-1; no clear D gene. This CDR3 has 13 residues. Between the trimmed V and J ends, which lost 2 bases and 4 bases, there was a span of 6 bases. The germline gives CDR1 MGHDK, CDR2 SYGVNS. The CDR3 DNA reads TGTGCCAGCAGTGAAGCCGGTTACAATGAGCAGTTCTTC. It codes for CASSEAGYNEQFF.

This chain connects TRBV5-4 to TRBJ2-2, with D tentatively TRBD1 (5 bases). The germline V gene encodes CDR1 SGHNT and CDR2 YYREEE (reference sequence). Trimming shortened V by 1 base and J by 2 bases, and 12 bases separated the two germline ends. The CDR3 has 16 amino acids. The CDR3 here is CASSLLGQGNTGELFF. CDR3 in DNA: TGTGCCAGCAGCTTGCTGGGGCAGGGAAACACCGGGGAGCTGTTTTTT. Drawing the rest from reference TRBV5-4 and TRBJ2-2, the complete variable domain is ETGVTQSPTHLIKTRGQQVTLRCSSQSGHNTVSWYQQALGQGPQFIFQYYREEENGRGNFPPRFSGLQFPNYSSELNVNALELDDSALYLCASSLLGQGNTGELFFGEGSRLTVL.

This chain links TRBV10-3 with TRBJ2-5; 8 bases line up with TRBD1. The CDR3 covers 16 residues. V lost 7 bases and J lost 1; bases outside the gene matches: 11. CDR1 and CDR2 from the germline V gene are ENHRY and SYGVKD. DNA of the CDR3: TGTGCCATCAAGGCAGGGGGCGCGAGGGGCCAAGAGACCCAGTACTTC. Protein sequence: CAIKAGGARGQETQYF.

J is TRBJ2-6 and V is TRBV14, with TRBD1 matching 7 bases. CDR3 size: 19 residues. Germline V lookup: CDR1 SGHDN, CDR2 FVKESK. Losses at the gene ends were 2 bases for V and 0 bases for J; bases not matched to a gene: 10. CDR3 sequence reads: CASSQYRGPFNSGANVLTF. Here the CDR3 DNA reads TGTGCCAGCAGCCAATACAGGGGCCCCTTCAACTCTGGGGCCAACGTCCTGACTTTC.

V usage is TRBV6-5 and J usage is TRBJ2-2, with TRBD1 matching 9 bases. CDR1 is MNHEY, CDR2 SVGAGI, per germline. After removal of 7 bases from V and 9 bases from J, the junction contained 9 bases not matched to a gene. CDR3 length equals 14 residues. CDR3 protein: CASTRDRVPRELFF. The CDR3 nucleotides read TGTGCCAGCACCCGGGACAGGGTCCCAAGGGAGCTGTTTTTT.

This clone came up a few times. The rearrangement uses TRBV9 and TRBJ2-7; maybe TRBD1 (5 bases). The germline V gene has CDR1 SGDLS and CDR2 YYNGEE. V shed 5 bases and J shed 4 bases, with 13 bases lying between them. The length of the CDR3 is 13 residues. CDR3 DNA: TGTGCCAGCAGAGCAGGGTCCCAGTACGAGCAGTACTTC. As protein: CASRAGSQYEQYF.

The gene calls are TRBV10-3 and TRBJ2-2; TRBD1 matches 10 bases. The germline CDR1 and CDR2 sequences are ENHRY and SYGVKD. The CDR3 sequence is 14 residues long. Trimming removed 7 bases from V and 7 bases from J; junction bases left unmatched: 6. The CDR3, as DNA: TGTGCCATCACTCACGACAGGGGGCGCGGGGAGCTGTTTTTT. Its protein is CAITHDRGRGELFF.

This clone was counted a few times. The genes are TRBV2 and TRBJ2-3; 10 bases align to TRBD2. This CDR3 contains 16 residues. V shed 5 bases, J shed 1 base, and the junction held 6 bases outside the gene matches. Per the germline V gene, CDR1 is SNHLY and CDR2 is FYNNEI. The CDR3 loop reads CASSHIAGGRTDTQYF. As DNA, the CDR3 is TGTGCCAGCAGTCACATAGCGGGAGGCCGCACAGATACGCAGTATTTT.

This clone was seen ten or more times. The chain's CDR3 is CASSQTGEGGWDETQYF. CDR3 coding DNA: TGCGCCAGCAGTCAAACAGGGGAAGGGGGCTGGGATGAGACCCAGTACTTC. The rearrangement links TRBV23-1 to TRBJ2-5; 7 positions match TRBD1. TRBV23-1 is filed as an ORF, its function uncertain. Trimming took 2 bases from V and 5 from J; bases not matched to a gene: 14. This CDR3 is 17 amino acids long.

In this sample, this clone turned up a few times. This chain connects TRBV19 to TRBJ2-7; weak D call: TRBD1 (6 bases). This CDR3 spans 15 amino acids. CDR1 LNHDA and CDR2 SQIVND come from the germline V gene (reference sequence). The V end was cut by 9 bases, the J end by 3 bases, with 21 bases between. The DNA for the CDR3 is TGTGCCAGGCCGTGTGGGGGCACCCCAGTCTACGAGCAGTACTTC. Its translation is CARPCGGTPVYEQYF.

Here the CDR3 DNA reads TGTGCCAGCAGCACCGACGACAATCAGCCCCAGCATTTT. This gives the protein CASSTDDNQPQHF. The genes are TRBV7-2 and TRBJ1-5, with D unresolved. The CDR3 consists of 13 residues. V shed 5 bases and J shed 3 bases, with 8 bases lying between them. Germline V gives CDR1 SGHTA, CDR2 FQGNSA. The complete variable domain, with remaining parts taken from reference TRBV7-2 and TRBJ1-5, reads GAGVSQSPSNKVTEKGKDVELRCDPISGHTALYWYRQSLGQGLEFLIYFQGNSAPDKSGLPSDRFSAERTGGSVSTLTIQRTQQEDSAVYLCASSTDDNQPQHFGDGTRLSIL.

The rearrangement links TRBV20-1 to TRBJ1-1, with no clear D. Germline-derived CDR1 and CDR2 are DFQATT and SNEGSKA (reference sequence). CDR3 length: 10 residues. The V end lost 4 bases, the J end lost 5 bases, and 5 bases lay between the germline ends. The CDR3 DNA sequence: TGCAGTGCTACGGGGACTGAAGCTTTCTTT. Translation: CSATGTEAFF.

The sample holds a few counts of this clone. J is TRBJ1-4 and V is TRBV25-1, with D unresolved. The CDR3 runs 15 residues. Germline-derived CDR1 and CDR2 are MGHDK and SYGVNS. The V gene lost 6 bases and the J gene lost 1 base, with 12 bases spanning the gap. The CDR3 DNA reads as TGTGCCAGCAGCCCCCTGGAGGGAACTAATGAAAAACTGTTTTTT. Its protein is CASSPLEGTNEKLFF.

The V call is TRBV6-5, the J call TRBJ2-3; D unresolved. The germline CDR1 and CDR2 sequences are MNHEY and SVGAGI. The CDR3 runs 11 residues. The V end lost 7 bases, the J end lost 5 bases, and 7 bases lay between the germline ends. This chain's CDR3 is CASTRGDTQYF. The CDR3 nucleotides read TGTGCCAGCACTAGAGGAGATACGCAGTATTTT.

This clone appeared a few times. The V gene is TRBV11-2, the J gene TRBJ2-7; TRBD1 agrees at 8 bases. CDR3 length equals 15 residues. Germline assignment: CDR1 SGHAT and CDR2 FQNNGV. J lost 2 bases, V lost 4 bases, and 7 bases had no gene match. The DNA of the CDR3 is TGTGCCAGCAGCTCCCGCCAGGGGGCCGCCTACGAGCAGTACTTC. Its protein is CASSSRQGAAYEQYF.

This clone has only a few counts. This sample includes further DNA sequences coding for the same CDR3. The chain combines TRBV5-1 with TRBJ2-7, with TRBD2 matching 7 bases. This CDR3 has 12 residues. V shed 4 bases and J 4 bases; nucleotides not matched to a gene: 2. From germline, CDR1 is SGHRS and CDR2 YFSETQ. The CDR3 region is CASSLGGYEQYF. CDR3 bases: TGCGCCAGCAGCCTGGGGGGGTACGAGCAGTACTTC.

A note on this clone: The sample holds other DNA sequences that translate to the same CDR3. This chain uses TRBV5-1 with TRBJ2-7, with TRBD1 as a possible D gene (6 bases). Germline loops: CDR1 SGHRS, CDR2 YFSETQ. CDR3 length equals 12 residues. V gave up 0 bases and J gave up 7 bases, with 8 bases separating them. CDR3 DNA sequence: TGCGCCAGCAGCTTGGAAAGGGGGGAGCAGTACTTC. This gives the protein CASSLERGEQYF. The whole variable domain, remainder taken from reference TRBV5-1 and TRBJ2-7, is KAGVTQTPRYLIKTRGQQVTLSCSPISGHRSVSWYQQTPGQGLQFLFEYFSETQRNKGNFPGRFSGRQFSNSRSEMNVSTLELGDSALYLCASSLERGEQYFGPGTRLTVT.

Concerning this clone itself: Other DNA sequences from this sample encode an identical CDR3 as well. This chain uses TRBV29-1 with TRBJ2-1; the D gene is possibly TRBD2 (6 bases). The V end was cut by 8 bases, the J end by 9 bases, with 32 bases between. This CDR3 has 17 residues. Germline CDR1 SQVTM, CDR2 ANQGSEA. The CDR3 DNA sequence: TGCAGCACCCGGGAGATATTAGCCGGCGCTAGGGTTGGTGAGCAGTTCTTC. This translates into CSTREILAGARVGEQFF.

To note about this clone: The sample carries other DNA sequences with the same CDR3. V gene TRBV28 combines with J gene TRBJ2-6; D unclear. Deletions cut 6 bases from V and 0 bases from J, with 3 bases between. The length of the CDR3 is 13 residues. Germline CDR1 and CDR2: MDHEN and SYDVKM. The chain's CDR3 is CASSPSGANVLTF. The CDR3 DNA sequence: TGTGCCAGCAGCCCCTCTGGGGCCAACGTCCTGACTTTC.

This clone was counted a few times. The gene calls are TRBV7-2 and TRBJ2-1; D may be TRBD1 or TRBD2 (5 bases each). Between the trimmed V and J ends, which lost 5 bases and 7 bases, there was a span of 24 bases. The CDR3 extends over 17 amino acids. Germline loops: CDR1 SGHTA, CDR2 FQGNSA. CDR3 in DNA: TGTGCCAGCAGCCAAGTGGGGTCGCAGGGACGGTTGAATGAGCAGTTCTTC. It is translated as CASSQVGSQGRLNEQFF.

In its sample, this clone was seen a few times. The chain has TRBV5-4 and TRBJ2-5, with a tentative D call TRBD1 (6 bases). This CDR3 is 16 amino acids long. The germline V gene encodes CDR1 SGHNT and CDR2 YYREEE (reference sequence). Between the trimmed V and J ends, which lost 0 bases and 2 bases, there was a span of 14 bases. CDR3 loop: CASSLGGNRAQETQYF. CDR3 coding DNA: TGTGCCAGCAGCTTGGGCGGAAACAGGGCGCAAGAGACCCAGTACTTC.

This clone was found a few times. The CDR3 DNA sequence: TGCGCCAGCAGCAATGACAGGACCAGCTACACCTTC. Amino acids: CASSNDRTSYTF. The genes are TRBV4-3 and TRBJ1-2; D perhaps matches TRBD1 (6 bases). CDR1 and CDR2 (germline): LGHNA, YSLEER. The CDR3 has 12 amino acids. V shed 5 bases and J shed 9 bases, with 13 bases lying between them.

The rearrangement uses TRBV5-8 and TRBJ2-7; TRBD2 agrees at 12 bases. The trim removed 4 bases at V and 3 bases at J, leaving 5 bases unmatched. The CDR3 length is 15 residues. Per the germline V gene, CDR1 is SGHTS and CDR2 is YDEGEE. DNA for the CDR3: TGTGCCAGCAGCGCCACTAGCGGGGGGATCTACGAGCAGTACTTC. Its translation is CASSATSGGIYEQYF.

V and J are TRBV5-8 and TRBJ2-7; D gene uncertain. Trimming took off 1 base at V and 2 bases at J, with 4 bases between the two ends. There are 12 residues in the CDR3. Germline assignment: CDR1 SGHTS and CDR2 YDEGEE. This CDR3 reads CASSLLTYEQYF. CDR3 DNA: TGTGCCAGCAGCTTGCTGACCTACGAGCAGTACTTC.

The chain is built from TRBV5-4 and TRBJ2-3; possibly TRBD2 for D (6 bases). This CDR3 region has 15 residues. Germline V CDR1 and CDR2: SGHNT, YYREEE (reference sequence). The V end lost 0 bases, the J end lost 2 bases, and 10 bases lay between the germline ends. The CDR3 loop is CASSLVSGHTDTQYF. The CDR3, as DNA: TGTGCCAGCAGCTTGGTTAGCGGCCACACAGATACGCAGTATTTT.